Presented here are 13 T cell receptor beta chains from one specimen sequenced in a study of T cells in Graves' hyperthyroidism and ophthalmopathy. TCR beta CDR3 sequences were amplified from RNA transcripts. The TCR CDR3 was amplified in a first-round RT-PCR using the HTBI primer set. TCRdb recomputed calls from the multiplex PCR reads with MiXCR, one row per CDR3 protein. The sample holds hundreds of thousands of distinct CDR3 sequences; roughly 14% are singletons and the top ten take roughly an eighth. The source material was blood. The receptor source for this set is a man between 18 and 35 years old with Graves' ophthalmopathy.

This clonotype was seen ten or more times. The gene calls are TRBV5-1 and TRBJ2-3, with a tentative D call TRBD2 (6 bases). This CDR3 region has 15 residues. The germline V gene has CDR1 SGHRS and CDR2 YFSETQ. V was pared by 0 bases and J by 5 bases, with 13 bases between. DNA of the CDR3: TGCGCCAGCAGCTTGGCCGCTAGCGAGGTAGATACGCAGTATTTT. Residues: CASSLAASEVDTQYF.

This clonotype was picked up a small number of times. The rearrangement links TRBV20-1 to TRBJ2-3; 10 bases are shared with TRBD2. The CDR3 is made up of 15 amino acids. After removal of 4 bases from V and 2 bases from J, the junction contained 6 bases not matched to a gene. Germline V lookup: CDR1 DFQATT, CDR2 SNEGSKA (reference sequence). The CDR3, as DNA: TGCAGTGCTATAACTAGCGGGGACTTCACAGATACGCAGTATTTT. It yields the protein CSAITSGDFTDTQYF.

This clonotype was seen a handful of times. V usage is TRBV7-9 and J usage is TRBJ1-1; D possibly corresponds to TRBD1 (6 bases). The CDR3 runs 16 residues. Germline lookup yields CDR1 SEHNR and CDR2 FQNEAQ (reference sequence). Trimming removed 5 bases from V and 1 base from J, with 17 bases in between. The CDR3 region has the DNA TGTGCCAGCAGCCCGAACGGAGGGGGGGAGAACACTGAAGCTTTCTTT. Its protein product is CASSPNGGGENTEAFF.

This clonotype was picked up many times. This chain connects TRBV3-1 to TRBJ1-2, with 8 bases lining up with TRBD1. The V segment lost 1 base and the J segment 0 bases; nucleotides outside the gene matches: 4. The CDR3 extends over 16 amino acids. The V gene's germline CDR1 is LGHDT and CDR2 YNNKEL (reference sequence). Written as DNA, the CDR3 is TGTGCCAGCAGCCAAGGACAGGGGCGAGCTAACTATGGCTACACCTTC. Translated, it gives CASSQGQGRANYGYTF. The full variable domain, completed using reference TRBV3-1 and TRBJ1-2, is DTAVSQTPKYLVTQMGNDKSIKCEQNLGHDTMYWYKQDSKKFLKIMFSYNNKELIINETVPNRFSPKSPDKAHLNLHINSLELGDSAVYFCASSQGQGRANYGYTFGSGTRLTVV.

The rearrangement uses TRBV2 and TRBJ2-5, with 16 nucleotides matching TRBD2. This CDR3 comprises 16 residues. From germline, CDR1 is SNHLY and CDR2 FYNNEI. The trim removed 4 bases at V and 4 bases at J, leaving 3 bases unmatched. In nucleotides, the CDR3 is TGTGCCAGCAGTGCGGGACTAGCGGGGGGGTTAGAGACCCAGTACTTC. As protein: CASSAGLAGGLETQYF.

This clonotype showed up just a few times. V and J are TRBV5-5 and TRBJ2-7, with D perhaps matching TRBD1 (6 bases). From germline, CDR1 is SGHKS and CDR2 YYEKEE (reference sequence). This CDR3 has 17 amino acids. V lost 0 bases, J lost 2 bases, and 18 bases lay in between. CDR3 sequence reads: CASSLEGGSGRAYEQYF. CDR3 DNA sequence: TGTGCCAGCAGCTTGGAAGGGGGATCAGGACGGGCCTACGAGCAGTACTTC.

At least ten counts were recorded for this clonotype. The chain carries TRBV6-1 and TRBJ2-5, with a tentative D call TRBD1 (5 bases). V lost 1 base and J lost 4, with 16 bases in between. The length of the CDR3 is 16 residues. Germline CDR1 and CDR2: MNHNS and SASEGT. CDR3 nucleotide sequence: TGTGCCAGCAGTGAAGAAAGGGGCTTCGTCGGAGAGACCCAGTACTTC. Translating it yields CASSEERGFVGETQYF.

In this sample, this clonotype turned up many times. This sequence joins TRBV20-1 and TRBJ2-1; 8 nucleotides align to TRBD2. V lost 1 base, J lost 4 bases, and 6 bases stayed unmatched. The CDR3 loop spans 15 amino acids. Germline CDR1 DFQATT, CDR2 SNEGSKA (reference sequence). The CDR3 loop is CSARAATSGYNEQFF. The CDR3 bases are TGCAGTGCTAGAGCGGCAACTAGCGGATACAATGAGCAGTTCTTC.

This clonotype was seen many times. The chain employs TRBV6-1 and TRBJ1-1; D gene uncertain. The CDR3 has 13 residues. The germline gives CDR1 MNHNS, CDR2 SASEGT. V was trimmed by 6 bases and J by 11 bases, leaving 19 bases between them. The CDR3 here is CASSPDGHWRAFF. CDR3 nucleotides: TGTGCCAGCAGCCCTGATGGCCACTGGAGGGCTTTCTTT.

In its sample, this clonotype was seen many times. This chain connects TRBV7-2 to TRBJ2-3; 9 nucleotides line up with TRBD2. After removal of 1 base from V and 6 bases from J, the junction contained 5 bases not matched to a gene. Germline CDR1 is SGHTA and CDR2 is FQGNSA. The CDR3 is made up of 15 amino acids. The CDR3 DNA sequence: TGTGCCAGCAGCTTAGTCGCGGGAGGGCCGGATACGCAGTATTTT. Its translation is CASSLVAGGPDTQYF.

This clonotype was counted at least ten times. The chain combines TRBV19 with TRBJ1-1; the D is unclear. Germline V gene sequence: CDR1 LNHDA, CDR2 SQIVND (reference sequence). The CDR3 covers 14 residues. V lost 3 bases, J lost 6 bases, and 14 bases lay in between. CDR3 nucleotides: TGTGCCAGTAGTATCGTGGGGTCTGCGGCTGAAGCTTTCTTT. The encoded protein is CASSIVGSAAEAFF.

Ten or more counts support this clonotype. V gene TRBV5-4 combines with J gene TRBJ2-3, with TRBD1 as a possible D gene (5 bases). The germline V gene encodes CDR1 SGHNT and CDR2 YYREEE (reference sequence). The V end lost 1 base, the J end lost 2 bases, and 23 bases lay between the germline ends. The CDR3 is made up of 19 amino acids. The CDR3 protein is CASSLRALWGRGPTDTQYF. The CDR3 DNA is TGTGCCAGCAGCTTGCGGGCCCTCTGGGGTAGGGGCCCCACAGATACGCAGTATTTT.

On this clonotype: This may be a read error: a much more frequent sequence differs by one nucleotide. This chain connects TRBV7-3 to TRBJ2-1; 12 nucleotides match TRBD2. The CDR3 spans 16 residues. Germline loops: CDR1 SGHTA, CDR2 FQGTGA. The CDR3 nucleotides are TGTGCCAACAGCAATCCTCTAGCGGGAGGGCCCTATGAGCAGTTCTTC. Translation: CANSNPLAGGPYEQFF.